Following are 23 T cell receptor beta chains from one sample sequenced in a study of tumor-infiltrating lymphocytes in oesophageal squamous cell carcinoma. TCRdb re-called the PCR reads with MiXCR, one entry per CDR3 protein. The sample consists of tens of thousands of distinct CDR3 sequences, more than 35% of them appearing once. The sample was esophageal tumor tissue. The receptors here all came from a male donor with esophageal squamous cell carcinoma.

By frequency in the sample, this clonotype is medium-sized. CDR3 nucleotides: TGTGCCAGCAGCTACAGACAAAGCTCCTACAATGAGCAGTTCTTC. Its translation: CASSYRQSSYNEQFF. The rearrangement links TRBV7-8 to TRBJ2-1, with unresolved D. Trimming left V 4 bases short and J 0 bases short, with 10 bases between. Germline CDR1 is SGHVS and CDR2 is FQNEAQ. The CDR3 has 15 amino acids.

This chain links TRBV7-3 with TRBJ2-3; TRBD1 is a possible D gene (7 bases). Trimming shortened V by 4 bases and J by 6 bases, and 17 bases separated the two germline ends. The CDR3 is made up of 15 amino acids. Germline loops: CDR1 SGHTA, CDR2 FQGTGA. Written as DNA, the CDR3 is TGTGCCAGCAGCTCAAGGACAGGAGGGGGGGATACGCAGTATTTT. Its protein is CASSSRTGGGDTQYF.

This clonotype has only a few counts. The V gene is TRBV20-1, the J gene TRBJ1-1; D is unresolved. Germline assignment: CDR1 DFQATT and CDR2 SNEGSKA (reference sequence). The CDR3 has 13 residues. V was trimmed by 8 bases and J by 6 bases, leaving 19 bases between them. The CDR3 nucleotides read TGCAGTCAGCTCAGCTTAGCCGGGTCTGAAGCTTTCTTT. Its protein is CSQLSLAGSEAFF.

This clonotype was observed at least ten times. The gene calls are TRBV24-1 and TRBJ2-1; 9 bases line up with TRBD1. CDR3 size: 16 residues. Trimming removed 1 base from V and 7 bases from J; junction bases left unmatched: 7. Germline V gene data show CDR1 as KGHDR and CDR2 as SFDVKD. The CDR3 is CATSDFLRTGVNEQFF. The CDR3 coding sequence is TGTGCCACCAGTGATTTCCTACGGACAGGGGTAAATGAGCAGTTCTTC.

This clonotype was observed a handful of times. V usage is TRBV5-1 and J usage is TRBJ2-7, with a possible D match to TRBD1 (6 bases). The V end lost 4 bases, the J end lost 0 bases, and 11 bases lay between the germline ends. Germline CDR1 is SGHRS and CDR2 is YFSETQ. The CDR3 loop spans 14 amino acids. CDR3 sequence: CASSPGTSSYEQYF. The CDR3 DNA reads TGCGCCAGCAGCCCCGGGACAAGCTCCTACGAGCAGTACTTC.

The chain couples TRBV6-6 to TRBJ1-1; maybe TRBD1 (5 bases). CDR1 is MNHNY and CDR2 is SVGAGI in the germline V gene (reference sequence). This CDR3 comprises 16 residues. Trimming took off 5 bases at V and 1 base at J, with 17 bases between the two ends. The CDR3 DNA is TGTGCCAGCAGTCGCATAATAGACAGCGAGAACACTGAAGCTTTCTTT. Protein: CASSRIIDSENTEAFF.

This clonotype is deemed medium-sized. This chain links TRBV7-3 with TRBJ2-7, with TRBD1 matching 8 bases. Trimming at V came to 5 bases and at J to 2 bases, leaving 5 bases not matched to a gene. This CDR3 spans 14 amino acids. Looked up from germline, CDR1 is SGHTA and CDR2 is FQGTGA. The CDR3 sequence: CASSIGQGTYEQYF. The CDR3 nucleotides read TGTGCCAGCAGCATCGGACAGGGAACCTACGAGCAGTACTTC.

This clonotype appeared many times. The chain carries TRBV18 and TRBJ2-1; 7 positions match TRBD2. The CDR3 contains 16 residues. Germline V gene sequence: CDR1 KGHSH, CDR2 LQKENI. Trimming at V came to 2 bases and at J to 7 bases, leaving 11 bases not matched to a gene. CDR3 DNA: TGTGCCAGCTCACCATGGACTGGGAGGGCCTCTAATGAGCAGTTCTTC. Encoded protein: CASSPWTGRASNEQFF.

This clonotype was detected a few times. CDR3 sequence reads: CASSRTGTQGPYGYTF. CDR3 DNA sequence: TGTGCCAGCAGCCGAACTGGAACACAGGGCCCCTATGGCTACACCTTC. J is TRBJ1-2 and V is TRBV5-8, with D perhaps matching TRBD1 (6 bases). Germline CDR1 and CDR2: SGHTS and YDEGEE. Trimming took off 4 bases at V and 4 bases at J, with 20 bases between the two ends. CDR3 size: 16 residues. The full variable domain, completed using reference TRBV5-8 and TRBJ1-2, is EAGVTQSPTHLIKTRGQQATLRCSPISGHTSVYWYQQALGLGLQFLLWYDEGEERNRGNFPPRFSGRQFPNYSSELNVNALELEDSALYLCASSRTGTQGPYGYTFGSGTRLTVV.

This clonotype showed up just a few times. The rearrangement uses TRBV10-3 and TRBJ2-1; 7 nucleotides match TRBD2. The CDR3 runs 14 residues. Germline V gene sequence: CDR1 ENHRY, CDR2 SYGVKD. Trimming cost V 11 bases and J 4 bases; bases outside gene matches: 11. This CDR3 is CASQLAGVYNEQFF. In nucleotides, the CDR3 is TGTGCCTCCCAGTTGGCGGGGGTATACAATGAGCAGTTCTTC.

This clonotype was recorded at least ten times. Written as DNA, the CDR3 is TGTGCCAGTAGTATAGAAGGGATGGGCAATCAGCCCCAGCATTTT. This gives the protein CASSIEGMGNQPQHF. This chain links TRBV19 with TRBJ1-5; D not certain. Germline V lookup: CDR1 LNHDA, CDR2 SQIVND (reference sequence). V gave up 0 bases and J gave up 2 bases, with 8 bases separating them. The length of the CDR3 is 15 residues. The complete variable domain, with remaining parts taken from reference TRBV19 and TRBJ1-5, reads DGGITQSPKYLFRKEGQNVTLSCEQNLNHDAMYWYRQDPGQGLRLIYYSQIVNDFQKGDIAEGYSVSREKKESFPLTVTSAQKNPTAFYLCASSIEGMGNQPQHFGDGTRLSIL.

This clonotype was observed many times. The genes are TRBV5-1 and TRBJ1-4; no definite D call. This CDR3 is built from 15 residues. Per germline, CDR1 SGHRS and CDR2 YFSETQ. Trimming cost V 3 bases and J 0 bases, with 9 bases left between them. CDR3 in DNA: TGCGCCAGCAGCTCGACCGTTGCAACTAATGAAAAACTGTTTTTT. This sequence encodes CASSSTVATNEKLFF. The entire variable domain, with the rest obtained from reference TRBV5-1 and TRBJ1-4, is as follows: KAGVTQTPRYLIKTRGQQVTLSCSPISGHRSVSWYQQTPGQGLQFLFEYFSETQRNKGNFPGRFSGRQFSNSRSEMNVSTLELGDSALYLCASSSTVATNEKLFFGSGTQLSVL.

This clonotype was detected ten times or more. This chain links TRBV5-5 with TRBJ2-3; 9 bases fit TRBD1. CDR1 and CDR2 (germline): SGHKS, YYEKEE (reference sequence). The CDR3 sequence is 15 residues long. V was pared by 2 bases and J by 10 bases, with 11 bases of the junction left unmatched. This chain's CDR3 is CASSFRDRAPMAQYF. CDR3 coding DNA: TGTGCCAGCAGCTTCCGGGACAGGGCTCCCATGGCGCAGTATTTT.

This chain connects TRBV5-3 to TRBJ2-1; 7 bases line up with TRBD1. The J call is in doubt because the DNA end fits TRBJ2-7 better. Being an ORF, TRBV5-3 has a function that is uncertain. This CDR3 region has 15 residues. The CDR3 here is CASTPDRRRSNEQYF. In nucleotides, the CDR3 is TGTGCCAGCACCCCGGACAGGAGGCGTAGCAATGAGCAGTACTTC.

In this sample, this clonotype turned up many times. This chain links TRBV27 with TRBJ2-1, with 12 bases that match TRBD2. In germline, CDR1 is MNHEY, CDR2 SMNVEV (reference sequence). The CDR3 loop spans 15 amino acids. V gave up 5 bases and J gave up 5 bases; unmatched junction bases: 4. The CDR3 loop is CASSKLAGGHNEQFF. The CDR3 nucleotides are TGTGCCAGCAGTAAGCTAGCGGGAGGGCACAATGAGCAGTTCTTC.

This clonotype was seen at least ten times. This chain connects TRBV6-1 to TRBJ2-3; D not resolved. Germline V gene lookup returns CDR1 MNHNS and CDR2 SASEGT. Trimming left V 5 bases short and J 2 bases short, with 5 bases between. CDR3 size: 12 residues. CDR3 loop: CASSTPTDTQYF. CDR3 DNA sequence: TGTGCCAGCAGTACTCCCACAGATACGCAGTATTTT.

In its sample, this clonotype ranks as medium-sized. The rearrangement uses TRBV7-3 and TRBJ2-1, with 8 nucleotides matching TRBD2. There are 11 residues in the CDR3. The V gene's germline CDR1 is SGHTA and CDR2 FQGTGA. J was trimmed by 10 bases and V by 4 bases; bases with no gene match: 0. CDR3 sequence reads: CASSSSGEQFF. The DNA of the CDR3 is TGTGCCAGCAGCTCTAGCGGGGAGCAGTTCTTC.

This clonotype occurred a few times. This is likely a read error, given that the CDR3 carries no conserved phenylalanine or tryptophan at its end. Because the CDR3's place on the DNA is in doubt, the DNA is left out and the CDR3 is given as listed by TCRdb. The CDR3 loop reads CASSFQAS. This rearrangement joins TRBV7-3 to TRBJ2-6; TRBD2 is taken as the D call from the table, unchecked against the DNA. The germline V gene has CDR1 SGHTA and CDR2 FQGTGA. The CDR3 adds up to 8 amino acids, both ends counted.

This chain uses TRBV11-2 with TRBJ1-6; no definite D call. The J call may be mistaken, given a closer DNA end match to TRBJ1-5. The CDR3 length is 13 residues. Per germline, CDR1 SGHAT and CDR2 FQNNGV. In DNA form, the CDR3 reads TGTGCCAGCAGCTTAGGAGACCAGCAGCCCCAGCATTTT. Protein sequence: CASSLGDQQPQHF.

At least ten counts were recorded for this clonotype. V and J are TRBV6-1 and TRBJ2-3, with TRBD1 matching over 7 bases. CDR3 size: 15 residues. J lost 2 bases, V lost 4 bases, and 6 bases had no gene match. The V gene's germline CDR1 is MNHNS and CDR2 SASEGT. The CDR3 region has the DNA TGTGCCAGCAGTGGTACAGGGACAGACACAGATACGCAGTATTTT. It yields the protein CASSGTGTDTDTQYF.

The gene calls are TRBV3-1 and TRBJ1-2; possible D gene TRBD1, 6 bases. Germline CDR1 LGHDT, CDR2 YNNKEL (reference sequence). The CDR3 has 15 amino acids. V was clipped by 0 bases and J by 7 bases, with 15 bases between them. CDR3 DNA sequence: TGTGCCAGCAGCCAAGAAACAGCAGGGGATTCTGGCTACACCTTC. This codes for CASSQETAGDSGYTF. Full variable domain (remainder filled in from reference TRBV3-1 and TRBJ1-2): DTAVSQTPKYLVTQMGNDKSIKCEQNLGHDTMYWYKQDSKKFLKIMFSYNNKELIINETVPNRFSPKSPDKAHLNLHINSLELGDSAVYFCASSQETAGDSGYTFGSGTRLTVV.

The CDR3 region is CASSLEGRGLLETQYF. The CDR3 region has the DNA TGTGCCAGCAGCTTAGAGGGCAGGGGGCTTTTGGAGACCCAGTACTTC. This chain links TRBV11-1 with TRBJ2-5, with 8 bases fitting TRBD1. After removal of 1 base from V and 5 bases from J, the junction contained 9 bases not matched to a gene. This CDR3 contains 16 residues. Germline V gives CDR1 SGHAT, CDR2 FQDESV (reference sequence).

This clonotype was observed at least ten times. The chain recombines TRBV6-1 with TRBJ2-7, with 11 bases matching TRBD2. Germline loops: CDR1 MNHNS, CDR2 SASEGT. The CDR3 extends over 14 amino acids. The trim removed 6 bases at V and 3 bases at J, leaving 4 bases unmatched. Here the CDR3 reads CASRATSGGYEQYF. Written as DNA, the CDR3 is TGTGCCAGCAGAGCAACTAGCGGGGGCTACGAGCAGTACTTC.